This T cell receptor (beta chain) was retrieved from a study of blood T cell repertoires in COVID-19. Study processing details: Reference gene primer amplification gave nucleated cell count estimates. Clones were sequenced by immunoSEQ multiplex PCR, and TCRdb holds only the in-frame ones, with some missing. V and J calls and clone size are given by that table; D and trimming were obtained from the DNA. This table holds around 140,000 clones, approximately 88% found once. The germline V gene encodes CDR1 ENHRY and CDR2 SYGVKD. The CDR3 runs 16 residues. The V gene lost 6 bases and the J gene lost 0 bases, with 15 bases spanning the gap.

The V and J genes are TRBV10-3 and TRBJ1-5, with D tentatively TRBD1 (6 bases). Source material: peripheral blood. The TCR was taken from a woman aged 45-65 years with acute or convalescent COVID-19. The CDR3 reads CAISRDNLDSNQPQHF. The CDR3 DNA is TGTGCCATCAGCCGGGACAACCTCGATAGCAATCAGCCCCAGCATTTT.